This is a list of T cell receptor beta chains from one sample in a study of T cell responses to AZD1222 COVID-19 vaccine. Sequencing was performed with immunoSEQ multiplex PCR; in TCRdb, only in-frame clones are kept and a portion is missing. In the table there are around 25,000 clones, about nine tenths of which are singletons. The sequencing used peripheral blood, collected 28 days after the second AZD1222 dose. The receptor source for this set is an adult who received the AZD1222 COVID-19 vaccine. The conserved cysteine and the conserved F or W are not part of the CDR3 here. The D gene is left open where the match is weak.

d_call v_call cdr3_aa
NA TRBV7-6 ASSSGGGSSYEQY
NA TRBV18 ASSADRNTGELF
NA TRBV10-1 ATRTGVDTEAF
NA TRBV28 ASSSNLRQETQY
NA TRBV29-1 SVVRRRAGELF
NA TRBV7-8 ASSLGLHTDTQY
NA TRBV3-1/TRBV3-2 ASSQDPGARDGYT
TRBD1 TRBV5-1 ASSVQGAGEQY
NA TRBV11-2 ASSVDRGNSPLH
NA TRBV5-4 ASSFPWATNTGELF
TRBD1 TRBV19 ASRPWGQGTSDTQY
NA TRBV9 ASSVAGGGGAQNIQY
NA TRBV5-1 ASSLDEGRVGGYT
NA TRBV6-5 ASGRNSPLH
TRBD1 TRBV28 ASRRTGNSNQPQH
NA TRBV19 ASSIAAINVQY
NA TRBV6-5 ASTSPAYEQY
NA TRBV28 ASSLLQGNQPQH
TRBD2 TRBV3-1/TRBV3-2 ASSQGAGAGADTQY
TRBD1 TRBV5-5 ASSLTGSLRLEQY
NA TRBV9 ASSVPGSSGNTIY
NA TRBV30 AWSVEGNQPQH
NA TRBV10-3 AITRDLGNTIY
TRBD2 TRBV5-4 ASSRPSGGRDTQY
NA TRBV23-1 ASSRIKYEQY
NA TRBV28 ASLGTLNQPQH
TRBD2 TRBV6-4 ASSASGTTGELF
NA TRBV6-5 ASSLQAFRELF
NA TRBV9 ASSPHPRLDLGEQY
NA TRBV10-2 ASSEWMDRPGFV
NA TRBV11-2 ASSLDSPTEAF
NA TRBV28 ASSPTVTGYT
NA TRBV6-5 ASSYGGTTYYEQY
NA TRBV5-1 ASSVTGSYEQY
TRBD2 TRBV7-3 ASSLRLAGGGDTQY
NA TRBV18 ASSPGTTNQPQH
NA TRBV4-3 ASSQDFRGPYEQY
NA TRBV6-2/TRBV6-3 ASSYMGIEQF
NA TRBV30 AWSTDYNEQF
NA TRBV9 ASSVTTDTQY
NA TRBV21-1 ASLGMRY
NA TRBV3-1/TRBV3-2 ASSQGLNLGGVGQPQH
NA TRBV24-1 ATSDFGDNEQF
NA TRBV19 ASRYSSAYNEQF
NA TRBV6-9 ASSYKIWQGPAYNSPLH
NA TRBV7-2 ASSSGIDYGYT
NA TRBV4-2 ASSLIGGNYGYT
TRBD2 TRBV7-3 ASSRDLAGDTQY
NA TRBV3-1/TRBV3-2 ASTRRENSEAF
TRBD1 TRBV27 ASSSPTGSSYEQY
NA TRBV11-2 ASSPGTNSNQPQH
TRBD2 TRBV2 ASSPQLAGGNEQF
TRBD1 TRBV6-5 ASRRVEQGRAF
NA TRBV4-1 ASSQVRAGELF
NA TRBV6-1 ASSVLQGTSYNEQF
NA TRBV5-1 ASSLGAPTLNEQF
NA TRBV4-3 ASSQDWGGPHNEQF
NA TRBV9 ASSANSYEQY
TRBD2 TRBV7-3 ASSSDGEGGRATFEQY
NA TRBV21-1 ASSKELRSGRNTGELF